This T cell receptor beta chain is drawn from a study of T cell responses to AZD1222 COVID-19 vaccine. The overall study: Pooling was applied to second doses at about 4 or about 12 weeks. Study-wide results and caveats: Vaccination with two AZD1222 doses was followed by a rise in Spike-specific TCR breadth and depth. Regions 160-218 and 743-854 dominated among vaccine-associated CD4 TCRs spanning spike.

The CDR3 runs 17 residues. Germline V gene sequence: CDR1 MNHEY, CDR2 SVGEGT. After removal of 7 bases from V and 7 bases from J, the junction contained 19 bases not matched to a gene. Some clones are missing from TCRdb's copy, which holds only in-frame ones; the method was immunoSEQ multiplex PCR. In the table there are around 200,000 clones, 88% of which are singletons. In its sample, this clone was seen once. Its antigen is still unknown. The sequence came from an adult in good health. The chain has TRBV6-2 or TRBV6-3 and TRBJ1-5; 7 bases line up with TRBD1. The specimen comprised peripheral blood, sampled on day 0 of AZD1222 vaccination. The CDR3, as DNA: TGTGCCAGCAACCCCCCAGGGGGTCCCCCCACCAACCAGCCCCAGCATTTT. Encoded protein: CASNPPGGPPTNQPQHF.